Sequencing of this TCR beta chain was carried out in a study of blood T cell repertoires in COVID-19. The CDR3 is made up of 13 amino acids. CDR1 is MDHEN and CDR2 is SYDVKM in the germline V gene. The ends lost 2 bases at V and 9 bases at J; junction bases unmatched: 6. Generated by immunoSEQ multiplex PCR, the TCRdb table keeps only in-frame clones and is missing some. The table includes a few hundred thousand clones, approximately 82% detected once. The sequencing sample was made of peripheral blood. The TCR comes from a woman aged 18-35 years with acute or convalescent COVID-19. The V gene is TRBV28, the J gene TRBJ2-7, with 8 bases lining up with TRBD2. The CDR3 here is CASSLSSGIWQYF. As DNA, the CDR3 is TGTGCCAGCAGTTTAAGTAGCGGGATCTGGCAGTACTTC.